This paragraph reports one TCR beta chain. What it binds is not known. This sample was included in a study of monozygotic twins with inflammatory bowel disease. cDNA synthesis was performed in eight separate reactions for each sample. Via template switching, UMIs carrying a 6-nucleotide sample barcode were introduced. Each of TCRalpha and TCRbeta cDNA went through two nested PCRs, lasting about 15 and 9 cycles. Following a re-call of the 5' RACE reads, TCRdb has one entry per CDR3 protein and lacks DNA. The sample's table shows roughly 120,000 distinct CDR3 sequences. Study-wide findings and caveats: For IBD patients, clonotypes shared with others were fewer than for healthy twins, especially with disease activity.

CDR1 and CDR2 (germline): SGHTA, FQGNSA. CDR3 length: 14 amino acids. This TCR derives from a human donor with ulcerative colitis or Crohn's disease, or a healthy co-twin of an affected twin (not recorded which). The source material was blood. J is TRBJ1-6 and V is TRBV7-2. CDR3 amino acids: CASSLKRVNSPLHF.